This note documents a single TCR beta chain sequence. Its target is not known. This specimen comes from a study of fetal regulatory T cell absence and autoimmunity. On the study more broadly: Exocrine pancreas autoimmunity occurred in IPEX patients lacking clinical diabetes.

General study results and limits: In IPEX syndrome, oligoclonal enrichment was read as supporting prenatal antigen-driven autoimmunity in the pancreas. Pancreas and cord blood did not differ much in TRB family usage. Oligoclonal TCR enrichment in pancreas over cord blood reached over 100-fold for some clones.

The table came from immunoSEQ multiplex PCR; TCRdb's copy has only in-frame clones and leaves some out. The sample yields around 100,000 clones, approximately 75% seen once. The CDR3 sequence is 13 residues long. V lost 3 bases and J lost 14, with 17 bases in between. Germline values: CDR1 MNHNS, CDR2 SASEGT. The origin of this receptor is a male donor with IPEX syndrome. This chain joins TRBV6-1 and TRBJ2-1; the D gene is possibly TRBD1 (5 bases). The sequenced material came from pancreas tissue. The CDR3: CASSDPRTRNKFF. The CDR3 region has the DNA TGTGCCAGCAGTGACCCTAGGACACGGAATAAGTTCTTC.